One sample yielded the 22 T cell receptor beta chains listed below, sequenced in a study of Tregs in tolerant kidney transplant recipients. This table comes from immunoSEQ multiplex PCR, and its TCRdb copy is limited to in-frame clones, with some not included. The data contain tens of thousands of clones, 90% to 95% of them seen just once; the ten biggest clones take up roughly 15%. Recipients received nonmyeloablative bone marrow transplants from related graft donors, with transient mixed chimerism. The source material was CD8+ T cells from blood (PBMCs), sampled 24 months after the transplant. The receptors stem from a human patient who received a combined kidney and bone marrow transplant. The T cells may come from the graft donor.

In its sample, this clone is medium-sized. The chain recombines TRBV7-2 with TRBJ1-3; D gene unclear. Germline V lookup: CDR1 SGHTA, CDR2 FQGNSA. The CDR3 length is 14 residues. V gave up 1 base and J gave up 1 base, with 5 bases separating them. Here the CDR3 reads CASSLVTSGNTIYF. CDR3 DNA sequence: TGTGCCAGCAGCTTAGTGACATCTGGAAACACCATATATTTT. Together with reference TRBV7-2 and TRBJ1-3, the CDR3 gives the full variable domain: GAGVSQSPSNKVTEKGKDVELRCDPISGHTALYWYRQSLGQGLEFLIYFQGNSAPDKSGLPSDRFSAERTGGSVSTLTIQRTQQEDSAVYLCASSLVTSGNTIYFGEGSWLTVV.

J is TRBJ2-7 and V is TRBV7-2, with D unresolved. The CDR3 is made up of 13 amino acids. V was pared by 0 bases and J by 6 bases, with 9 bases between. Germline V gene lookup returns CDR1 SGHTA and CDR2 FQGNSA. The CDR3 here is CASSLALPSEQYF. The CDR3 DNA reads TGTGCCAGCAGCTTAGCCCTCCCCTCCGAGCAGTACTTC.

The CDR3 reads CASSASGRALGEQYF. CDR3 in DNA: TGTGCCAGCAGCGCTAGCGGGAGGGCATTGGGCGAGCAGTACTTC. The J gene is TRBJ2-7, the V gene TRBV9, with TRBD2 matching 12 bases. The CDR3 runs to 15 residues. Trimming took 3 bases from V and 6 from J; bases not matched to a gene: 7. CDR1 and CDR2 (germline): SGDLS, YYNGEE.

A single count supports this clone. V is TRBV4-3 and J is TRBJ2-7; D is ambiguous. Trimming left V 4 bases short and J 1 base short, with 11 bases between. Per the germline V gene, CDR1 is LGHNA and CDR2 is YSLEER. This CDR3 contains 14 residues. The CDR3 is CASSPSPISYEQYF. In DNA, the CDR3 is TGCGCCAGCAGCCCGAGTCCAATATCCTACGAGCAGTACTTC.

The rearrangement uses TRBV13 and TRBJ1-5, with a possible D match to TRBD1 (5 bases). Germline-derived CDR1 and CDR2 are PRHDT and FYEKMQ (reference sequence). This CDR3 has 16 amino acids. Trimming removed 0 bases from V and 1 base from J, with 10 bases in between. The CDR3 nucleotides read TGTGCCAGCAGCTTAGGGACAGAAGGGAGCAATCAGCCCCAGCATTTT. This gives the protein CASSLGTEGSNQPQHF.

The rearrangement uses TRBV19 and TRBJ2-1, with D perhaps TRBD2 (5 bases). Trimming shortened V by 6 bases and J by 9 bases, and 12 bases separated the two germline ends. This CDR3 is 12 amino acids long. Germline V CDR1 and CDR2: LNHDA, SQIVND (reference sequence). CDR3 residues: CASSPTSGEQFF. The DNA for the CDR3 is TGTGCCAGTAGCCCTACTAGTGGTGAGCAGTTCTTC.

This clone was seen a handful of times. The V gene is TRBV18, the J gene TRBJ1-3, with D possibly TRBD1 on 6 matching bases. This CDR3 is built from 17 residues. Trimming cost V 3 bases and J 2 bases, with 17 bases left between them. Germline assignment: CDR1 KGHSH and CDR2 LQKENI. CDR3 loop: CASSPQAGAYTGNTIYF. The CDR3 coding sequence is TGTGCCAGCTCACCTCAGGCAGGGGCTTACACTGGAAACACCATATATTTT.

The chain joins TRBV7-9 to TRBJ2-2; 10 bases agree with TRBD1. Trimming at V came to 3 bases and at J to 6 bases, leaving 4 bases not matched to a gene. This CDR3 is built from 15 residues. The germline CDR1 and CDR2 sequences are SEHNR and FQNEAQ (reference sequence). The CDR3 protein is CASSLTGGGSGELFF. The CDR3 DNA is TGTGCCAGCAGCTTGACAGGGGGCGGATCCGGGGAGCTGTTTTTT.

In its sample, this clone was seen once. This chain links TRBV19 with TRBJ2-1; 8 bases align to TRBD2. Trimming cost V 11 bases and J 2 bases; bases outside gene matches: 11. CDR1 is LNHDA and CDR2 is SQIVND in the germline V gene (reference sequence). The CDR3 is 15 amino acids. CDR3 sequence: CAAAGGGRTYNEQFF. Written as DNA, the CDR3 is TGTGCCGCTGCCGGGGGGGGCCGGACCTACAATGAGCAGTTCTTC.

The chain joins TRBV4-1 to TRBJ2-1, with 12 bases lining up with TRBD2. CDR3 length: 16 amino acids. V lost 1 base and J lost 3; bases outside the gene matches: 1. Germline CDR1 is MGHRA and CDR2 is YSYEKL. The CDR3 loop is CASSQGTSGNYNEQFF. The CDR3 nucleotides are TGCGCCAGCAGCCAAGGGACTAGCGGGAACTACAATGAGCAGTTCTTC.

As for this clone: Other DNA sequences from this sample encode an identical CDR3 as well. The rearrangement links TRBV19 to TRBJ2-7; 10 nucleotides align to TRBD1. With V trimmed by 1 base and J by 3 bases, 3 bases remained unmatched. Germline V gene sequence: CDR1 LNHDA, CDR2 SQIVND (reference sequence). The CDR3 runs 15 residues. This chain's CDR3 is CASSIGTGGFYEQYF. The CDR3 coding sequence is TGTGCCAGTAGTATAGGGACAGGGGGATTCTACGAGCAGTACTTC. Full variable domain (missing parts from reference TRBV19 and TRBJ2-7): DGGITQSPKYLFRKEGQNVTLSCEQNLNHDAMYWYRQDPGQGLRLIYYSQIVNDFQKGDIAEGYSVSREKKESFPLTVTSAQKNPTAFYLCASSIGTGGFYEQYFGPGTRLTVT.

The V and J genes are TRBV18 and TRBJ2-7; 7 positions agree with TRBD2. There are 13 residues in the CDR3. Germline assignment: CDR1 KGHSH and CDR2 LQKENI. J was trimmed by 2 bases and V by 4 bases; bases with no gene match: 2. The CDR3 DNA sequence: TGTGCCAGCTCACTTGGACTAGCCTACGAGCAGTACTTC. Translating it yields CASSLGLAYEQYF.

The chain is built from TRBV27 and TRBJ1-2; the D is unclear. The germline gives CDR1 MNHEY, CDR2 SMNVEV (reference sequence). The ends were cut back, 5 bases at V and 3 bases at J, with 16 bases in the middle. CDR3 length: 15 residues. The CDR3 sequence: CASSPVAENDYGYTF. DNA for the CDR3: TGTGCCAGCAGTCCAGTGGCGGAGAATGACTATGGCTACACCTTC.

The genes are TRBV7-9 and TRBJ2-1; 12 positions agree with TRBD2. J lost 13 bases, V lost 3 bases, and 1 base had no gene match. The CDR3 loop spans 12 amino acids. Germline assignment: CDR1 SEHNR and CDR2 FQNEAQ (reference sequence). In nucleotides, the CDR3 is TGTGCCAGCAGCTTCGGACTAGCGGGACAGTTCTTC. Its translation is CASSFGLAGQFF.

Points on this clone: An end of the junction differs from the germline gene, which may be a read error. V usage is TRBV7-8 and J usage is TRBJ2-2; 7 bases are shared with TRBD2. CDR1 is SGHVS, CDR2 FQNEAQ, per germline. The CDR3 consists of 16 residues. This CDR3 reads CASSSDSGVNTGELLF. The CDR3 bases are TGTGCCAGCAGCTCTGACAGCGGGGTGAACACCGGGGAGCTGCTTTTT.

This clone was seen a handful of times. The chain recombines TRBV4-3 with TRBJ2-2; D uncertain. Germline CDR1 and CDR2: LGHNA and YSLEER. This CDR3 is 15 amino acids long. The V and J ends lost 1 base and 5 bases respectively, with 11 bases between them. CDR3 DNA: TGCGCCAGCAGCCAAGGACCGGAGAAGACCGGGGAGCTGTTTTTT. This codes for CASSQGPEKTGELFF.

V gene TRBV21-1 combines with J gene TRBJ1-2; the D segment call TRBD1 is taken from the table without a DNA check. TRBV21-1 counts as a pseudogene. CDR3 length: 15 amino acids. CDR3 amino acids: CASSRSRDRTYGYTF. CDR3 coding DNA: TGTGCCAGCAGCAGAAGCCGGGACAGGACCTATGGCTACACCTTC.

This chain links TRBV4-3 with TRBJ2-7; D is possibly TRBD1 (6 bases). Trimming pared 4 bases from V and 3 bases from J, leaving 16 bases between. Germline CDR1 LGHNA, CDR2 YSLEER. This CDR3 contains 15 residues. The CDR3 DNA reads TGCGCCAGCAGCCCGCAGACAGGCACCTTCTACGAGCAGTACTTC. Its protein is CASSPQTGTFYEQYF.

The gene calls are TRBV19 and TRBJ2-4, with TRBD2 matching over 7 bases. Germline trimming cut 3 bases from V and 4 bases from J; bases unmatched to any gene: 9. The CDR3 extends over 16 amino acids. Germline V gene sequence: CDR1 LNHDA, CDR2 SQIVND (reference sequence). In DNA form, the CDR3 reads TGTGCCAGTAGTATTGGGGGGAGGGCCTATAAAAACATTCAGTACTTC. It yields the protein CASSIGGRAYKNIQYF.

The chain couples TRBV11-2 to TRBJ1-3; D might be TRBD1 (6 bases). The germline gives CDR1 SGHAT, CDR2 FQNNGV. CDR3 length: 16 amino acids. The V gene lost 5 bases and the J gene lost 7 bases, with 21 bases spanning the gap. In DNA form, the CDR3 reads TGTGCCAGCAGCCCACTTTGGGGCAGGGGAACGAACACCATATATTTT. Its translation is CASSPLWGRGTNTIYF. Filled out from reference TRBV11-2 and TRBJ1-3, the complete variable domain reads EAGVAQSPRYKIIEKRQSVAFWCNPISGHATLYWYQQILGQGPKLLIQFQNNGVVDDSQLPKDRFSAERLKGVDSTLKIQPAKLEDSAVYLCASSPLWGRGTNTIYFGEGSWLTVV.

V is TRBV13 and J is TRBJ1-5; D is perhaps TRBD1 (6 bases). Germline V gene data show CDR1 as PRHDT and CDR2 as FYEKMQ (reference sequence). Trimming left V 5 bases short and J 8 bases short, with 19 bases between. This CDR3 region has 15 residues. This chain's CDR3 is CASSEGQFGGEPQHF. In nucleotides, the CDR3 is TGTGCCAGCAGCGAAGGACAGTTTGGTGGGGAGCCCCAGCATTTT.

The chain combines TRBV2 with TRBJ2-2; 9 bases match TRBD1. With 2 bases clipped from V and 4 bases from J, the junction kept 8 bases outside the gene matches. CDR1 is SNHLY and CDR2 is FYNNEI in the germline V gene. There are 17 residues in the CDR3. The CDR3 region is CASSESPGQGITGELFF. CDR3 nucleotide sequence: TGTGCCAGCAGTGAAAGCCCGGGACAGGGTATCACCGGGGAGCTGTTTTTT. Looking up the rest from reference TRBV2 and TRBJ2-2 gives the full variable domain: EPEVTQTPSHQVTQMGQEVILRCVPISNHLYFYWYRQILGQKVEFLVSFYNNEISEKSEIFDDQFSVERPDGSNFTLKIRSTKLEDSAMYFCASSESPGQGITGELFFGEGSRLTVL.